Sequencing of this TCR beta chain was carried out in a study of blood T cell repertoires in COVID-19. The overall study: In each case, the material was cDNA or gDNA derived from T cells, B-cell-depleted T cells, or PBMCs.

This CDR3 region has 14 residues. CDR1 is SGHVS, CDR2 FQNEAQ, per germline. Trimming took 2 bases from V and 4 from J, leaving 10 bases between them. Clones were read by immunoSEQ multiplex PCR, and TCRdb kept only the in-frame ones, dropping some. The sample contains 300,000 or so clones, 90% of which appear only once. The sequenced sample consisted of PBMCs or T cells enriched from blood (not recorded which). This chain uses TRBV7-8 with TRBJ2-3; TRBD2 is a possible D gene (5 bases). This TCR derives from a young woman who had recovered from COVID-19. The chain's CDR3 is CASSLWEFADTQYF. The DNA for the CDR3 is TGTGCCAGCAGCTTATGGGAGTTCGCAGATACGCAGTATTTT. Looking up the rest from reference TRBV7-8 and TRBJ2-3 gives the full variable domain: GAGVSQSPRYKVAKRGQDVALRCDPISGHVSLFWYQQALGQGPEFLTYFQNEAQLDKSGLPSDRFFAERPEGSVSTLKIQRTQQEDSAVYLCASSLWEFADTQYFGPGTRLTVL.